This T cell receptor (beta chain) was obtained from a study of Tregs in tolerant kidney transplant recipients. Whole-study results and caveats: Expanding Tregs on activated donor B cells appeared to best identify donor-specific TCRbeta clones. Findings come from small patient numbers and require larger validation.

Concerning this clone: Its antigen is not known.

The germline V and J ends were trimmed by 4 bases and 4 bases, with 13 bases remaining between them. Germline V gives CDR1 KGHSY, CDR2 FQNENV. This CDR3 comprises 14 residues. Unstimulated regulatory T cells (CD4+CD25+CD127-), CD4+CD25- non-regulatory cells, CD4 and CD8 cells were FACS-sorted from thawed PBMCs. Profiling relied on immunoSEQ multiplex PCR, and the TCRdb table lists in-frame clones only, not all of them. Of about 46,000 clones listed, more than 80% are singletons. The receptor comes from a human donor in good health. V and J are TRBV16 and TRBJ1-2; D remains ambiguous. The sample consisted of Tregs from blood. The CDR3 DNA reads TGTGCCAGCAGCCGGGCAGGTGCCCCCTATGGCTACACCTTC. Translating gives CASSRAGAPYGYTF.